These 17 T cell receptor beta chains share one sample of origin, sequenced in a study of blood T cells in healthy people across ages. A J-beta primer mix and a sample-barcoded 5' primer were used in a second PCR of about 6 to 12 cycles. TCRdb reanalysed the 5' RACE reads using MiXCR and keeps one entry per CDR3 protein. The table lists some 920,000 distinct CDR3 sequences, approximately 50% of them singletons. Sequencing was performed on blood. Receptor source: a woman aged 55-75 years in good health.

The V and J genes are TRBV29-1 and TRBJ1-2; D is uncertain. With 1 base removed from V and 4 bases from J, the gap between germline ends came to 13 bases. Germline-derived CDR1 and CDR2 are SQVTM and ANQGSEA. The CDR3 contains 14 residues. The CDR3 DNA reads TGCAGCGTTGAAGGGGATCGGCGACCCTATGGCTACACCTTC. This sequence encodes CSVEGDRRPYGYTF. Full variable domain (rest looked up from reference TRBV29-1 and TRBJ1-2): SAVISQKPSRDICQRGTSLTIQCQVDSQVTMMFWYRQQPGQSLTLIATANQGSEATYESGFVIDKFPISRPNLTFSTLTVSNMSPEDSSIYLCSVEGDRRPYGYTFGSGTRLTVV.

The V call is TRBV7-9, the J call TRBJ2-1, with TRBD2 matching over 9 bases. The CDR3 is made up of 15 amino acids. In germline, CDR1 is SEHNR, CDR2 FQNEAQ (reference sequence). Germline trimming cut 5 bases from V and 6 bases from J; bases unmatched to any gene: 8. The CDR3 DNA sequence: TGTGCCAGCAGCGGAGGACTAGCGCCACTCAATGAGCAGTTCTTC. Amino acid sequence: CASSGGLAPLNEQFF.

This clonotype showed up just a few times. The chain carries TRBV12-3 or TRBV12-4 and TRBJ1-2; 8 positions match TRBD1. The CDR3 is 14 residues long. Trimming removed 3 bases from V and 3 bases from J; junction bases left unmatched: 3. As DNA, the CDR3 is TGTGCCAGCAGTTTCTCGGACAGGGACTATGGCTACACCTTC. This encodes CASSFSDRDYGYTF.

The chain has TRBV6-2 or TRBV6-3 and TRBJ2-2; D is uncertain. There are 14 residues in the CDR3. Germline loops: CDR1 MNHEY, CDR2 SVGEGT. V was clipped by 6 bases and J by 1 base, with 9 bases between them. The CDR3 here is CASRYRQNTGELFF. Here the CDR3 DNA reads TGTGCCAGCAGGTATAGGCAGAACACCGGGGAGCTGTTTTTT.

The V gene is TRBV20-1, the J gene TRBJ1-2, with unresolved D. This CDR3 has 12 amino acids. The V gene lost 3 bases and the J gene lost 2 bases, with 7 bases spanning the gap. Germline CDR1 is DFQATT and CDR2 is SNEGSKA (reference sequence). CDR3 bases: TGCAGTGCTAGTAGCAGAAACTATGGCTACACCTTC. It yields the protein CSASSRNYGYTF.

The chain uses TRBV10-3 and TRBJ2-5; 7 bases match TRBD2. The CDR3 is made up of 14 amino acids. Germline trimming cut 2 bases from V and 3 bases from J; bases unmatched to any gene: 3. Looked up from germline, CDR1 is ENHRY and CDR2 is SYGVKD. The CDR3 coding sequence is TGTGCCATCAGTGAGGAACTAGCGAAAGAGACCCAGTACTTC. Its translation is CAISEELAKETQYF.

The CDR3, as DNA: TGCGCCAGCAGCGAGGGTGCACAGGGAACTCAGCCCCAGCATTTT. Amino acids: CASSEGAQGTQPQHF. The chain links TRBV5-1 to TRBJ1-5; perhaps TRBD1 as D (6 bases). CDR1 SGHRS and CDR2 YFSETQ come from the germline V gene. Trimming took 4 bases from V and 6 from J, leaving 17 bases between them. The CDR3 runs 15 residues.

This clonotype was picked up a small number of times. The CDR3, as DNA: TGTGCCAGCAGTTTATTTCTTGCGACTAGCGGGAGGGGAGATACGCAGTATTTT. Amino acid sequence: CASSLFLATSGRGDTQYF. J is TRBJ2-3 and V is TRBV28, with TRBD2 matching over 14 bases. Germline V gene data show CDR1 as MDHEN and CDR2 as SYDVKM. With 1 base clipped from V and 5 bases from J, the junction kept 8 bases outside the gene matches. The CDR3 spans 18 residues.

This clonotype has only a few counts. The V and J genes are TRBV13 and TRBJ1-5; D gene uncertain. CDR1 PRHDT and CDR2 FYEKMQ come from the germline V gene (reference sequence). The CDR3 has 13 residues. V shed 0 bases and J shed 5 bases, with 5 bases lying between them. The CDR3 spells CASSLGQDQPQHF. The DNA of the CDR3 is TGTGCCAGCAGCTTAGGCCAGGATCAGCCCCAGCATTTT.

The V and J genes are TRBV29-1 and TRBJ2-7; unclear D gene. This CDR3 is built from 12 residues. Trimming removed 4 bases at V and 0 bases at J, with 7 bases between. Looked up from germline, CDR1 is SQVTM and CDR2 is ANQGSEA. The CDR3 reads CSVVQASYEQYF. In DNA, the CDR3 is TGCAGCGTTGTGCAGGCCTCCTACGAGCAGTACTTC.

Written as DNA, the CDR3 is TGTGCCAGCAGCACCCGAGAGGGGAACTATGGCTACACCTTC. It specifies CASSTREGNYGYTF. The chain links TRBV4-2 to TRBJ1-2; D is possibly TRBD1 (5 bases). This CDR3 is built from 14 residues. Germline lookup yields CDR1 LGHNA and CDR2 YNFKEQ. V was pared by 5 bases and J by 2 bases, with 12 bases between.

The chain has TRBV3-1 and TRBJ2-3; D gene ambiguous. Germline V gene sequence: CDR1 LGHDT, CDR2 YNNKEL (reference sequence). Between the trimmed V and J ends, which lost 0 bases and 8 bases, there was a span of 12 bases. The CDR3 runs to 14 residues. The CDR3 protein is CASSQDVATPTQYF. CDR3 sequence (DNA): TGTGCCAGCAGCCAAGACGTAGCAACTCCTACGCAGTATTTT.

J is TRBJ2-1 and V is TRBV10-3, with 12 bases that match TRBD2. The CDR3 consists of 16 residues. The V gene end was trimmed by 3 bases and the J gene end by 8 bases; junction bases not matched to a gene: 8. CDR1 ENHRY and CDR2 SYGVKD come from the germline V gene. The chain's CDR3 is CAISEGLAGGSDEQFF. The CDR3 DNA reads TGTGCCATCAGTGAAGGTCTAGCGGGAGGGTCCGATGAGCAGTTCTTC.

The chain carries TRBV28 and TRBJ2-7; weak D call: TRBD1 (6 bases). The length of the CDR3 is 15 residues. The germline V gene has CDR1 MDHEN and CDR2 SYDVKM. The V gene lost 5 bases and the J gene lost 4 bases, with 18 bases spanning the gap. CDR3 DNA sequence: TGTGCCAGCAGTACACAACGGGACACGGTTTACGAGCAGTACTTC. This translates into CASSTQRDTVYEQYF. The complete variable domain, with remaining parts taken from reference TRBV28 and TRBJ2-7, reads DVKVTQSSRYLVKRTGEKVFLECVQDMDHENMFWYRQDPGLGLRLIYFSYDVKMKEKGDIPEGYSVSREKKERFSLILESASTNQTSMYLCASSTQRDTVYEQYFGPGTRLTVT.

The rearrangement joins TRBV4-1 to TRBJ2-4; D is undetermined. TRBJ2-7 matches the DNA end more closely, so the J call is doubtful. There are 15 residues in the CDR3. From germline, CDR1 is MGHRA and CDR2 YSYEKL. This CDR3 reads CASSQVYGQNYEQYF. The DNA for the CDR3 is TGCGCCAGCAGCCAAGTTTATGGGCAGAACTACGAGCAGTACTTC.

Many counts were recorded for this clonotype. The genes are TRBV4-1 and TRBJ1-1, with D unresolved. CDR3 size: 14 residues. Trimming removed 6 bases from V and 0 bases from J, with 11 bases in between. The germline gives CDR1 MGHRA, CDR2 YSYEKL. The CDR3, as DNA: TGCGCCAGCAGAGGAAGGACTGTGAACACTGAAGCTTTCTTT. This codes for CASRGRTVNTEAFF.

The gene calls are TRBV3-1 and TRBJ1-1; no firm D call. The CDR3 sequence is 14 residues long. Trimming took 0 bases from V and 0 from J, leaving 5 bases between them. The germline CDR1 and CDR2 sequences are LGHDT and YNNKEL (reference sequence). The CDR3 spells CASSQDRLNTEAFF. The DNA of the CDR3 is TGTGCCAGCAGCCAAGATCGGTTGAACACTGAAGCTTTCTTT.